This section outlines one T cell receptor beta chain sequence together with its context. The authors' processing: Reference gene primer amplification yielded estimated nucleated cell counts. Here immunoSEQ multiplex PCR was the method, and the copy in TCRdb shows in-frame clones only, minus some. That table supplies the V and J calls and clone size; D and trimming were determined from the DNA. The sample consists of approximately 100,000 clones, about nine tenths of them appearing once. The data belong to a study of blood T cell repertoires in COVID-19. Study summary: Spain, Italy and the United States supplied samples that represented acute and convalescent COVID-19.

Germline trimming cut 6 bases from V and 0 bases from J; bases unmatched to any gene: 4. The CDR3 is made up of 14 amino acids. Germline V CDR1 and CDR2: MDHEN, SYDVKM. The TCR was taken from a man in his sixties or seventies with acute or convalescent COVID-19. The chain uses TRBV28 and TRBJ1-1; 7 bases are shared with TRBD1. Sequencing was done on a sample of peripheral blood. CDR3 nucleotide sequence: TGTGCCAGCAGAGGGACAGCCTTGAACACTGAAGCTTTCTTT. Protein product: CASRGTALNTEAFF. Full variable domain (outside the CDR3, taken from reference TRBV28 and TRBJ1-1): DVKVTQSSRYLVKRTGEKVFLECVQDMDHENMFWYRQDPGLGLRLIYFSYDVKMKEKGDIPEGYSVSREKKERFSLILESASTNQTSMYLCASRGTALNTEAFFGQGTRLTVV.